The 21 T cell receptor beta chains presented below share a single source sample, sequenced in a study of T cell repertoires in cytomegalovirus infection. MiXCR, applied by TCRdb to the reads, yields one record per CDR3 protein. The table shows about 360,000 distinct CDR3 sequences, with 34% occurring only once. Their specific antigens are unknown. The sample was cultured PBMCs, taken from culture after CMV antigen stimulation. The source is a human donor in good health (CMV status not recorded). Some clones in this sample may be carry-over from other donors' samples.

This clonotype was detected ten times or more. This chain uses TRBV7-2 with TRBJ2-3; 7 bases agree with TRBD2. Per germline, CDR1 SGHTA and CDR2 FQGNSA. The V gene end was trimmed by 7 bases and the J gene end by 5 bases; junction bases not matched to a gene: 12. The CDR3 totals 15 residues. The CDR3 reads CASTPRGGSGDTQYF. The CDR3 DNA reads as TGTGCCAGCACCCCTAGGGGAGGGTCGGGAGATACGCAGTATTTT.

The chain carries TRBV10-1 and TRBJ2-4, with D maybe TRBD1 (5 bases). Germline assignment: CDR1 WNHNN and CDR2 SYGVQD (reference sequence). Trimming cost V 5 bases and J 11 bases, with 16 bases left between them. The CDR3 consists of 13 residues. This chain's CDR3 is CASSKTLGEVQYF. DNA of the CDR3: TGCGCCAGCAGTAAGACCCTAGGGGAAGTTCAGTACTTC.

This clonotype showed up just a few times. The CDR3 protein is CASSLGGGTDEQYF. DNA for the CDR3: TGTGCCAGCAGTTTAGGGGGGGGCACAGACGAGCAGTACTTC. The gene calls are TRBV12-3 or TRBV12-4 and TRBJ2-7; maybe TRBD2 (7 bases). V shed 1 base and J shed 5 bases, with 12 bases lying between them. This CDR3 comprises 14 residues.

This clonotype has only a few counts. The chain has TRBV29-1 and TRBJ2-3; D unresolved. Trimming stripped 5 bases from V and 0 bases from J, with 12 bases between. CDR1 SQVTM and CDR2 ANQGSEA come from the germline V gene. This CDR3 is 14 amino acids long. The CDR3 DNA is TGCAGCGTTTCGGCTACTACTAGCACAGATACGCAGTATTTT. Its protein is CSVSATTSTDTQYF.

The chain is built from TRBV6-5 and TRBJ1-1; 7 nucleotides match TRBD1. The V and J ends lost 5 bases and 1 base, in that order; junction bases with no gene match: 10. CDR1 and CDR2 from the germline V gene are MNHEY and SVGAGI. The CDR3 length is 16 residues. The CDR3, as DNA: TGTGCCAGCAGTAACCGACAGGGTACGGCGAACACTGAAGCTTTCTTT. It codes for CASSNRQGTANTEAFF.

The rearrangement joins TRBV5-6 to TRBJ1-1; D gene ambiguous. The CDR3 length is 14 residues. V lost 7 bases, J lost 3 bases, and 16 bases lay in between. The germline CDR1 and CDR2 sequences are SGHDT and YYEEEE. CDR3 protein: CASLRLGGDTEAFF. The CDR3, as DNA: TGTGCCAGCCTCCGGCTGGGAGGCGACACTGAAGCTTTCTTT.

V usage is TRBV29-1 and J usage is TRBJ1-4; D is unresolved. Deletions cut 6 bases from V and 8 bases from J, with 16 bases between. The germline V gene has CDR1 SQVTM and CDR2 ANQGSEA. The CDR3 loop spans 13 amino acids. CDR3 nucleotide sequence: TGCAGCGTCTCCGAAGTGCCGGGCGAAAAACTGTTTTTT. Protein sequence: CSVSEVPGEKLFF.

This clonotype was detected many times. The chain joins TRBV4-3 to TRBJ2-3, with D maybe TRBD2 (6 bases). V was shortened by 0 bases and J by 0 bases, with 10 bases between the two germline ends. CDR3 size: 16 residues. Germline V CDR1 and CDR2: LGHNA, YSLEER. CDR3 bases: TGCGCCAGCAGCCAAGATCGGGGAGGCAGCACAGATACGCAGTATTTT. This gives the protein CASSQDRGGSTDTQYF.

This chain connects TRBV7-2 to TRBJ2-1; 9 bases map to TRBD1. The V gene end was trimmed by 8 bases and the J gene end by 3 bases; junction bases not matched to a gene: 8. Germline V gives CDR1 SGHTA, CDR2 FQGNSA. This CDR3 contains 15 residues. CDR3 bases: TGTGCCAGCGGTCCCGGGACAGGGAACTACAATGAGCAGTTCTTC. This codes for CASGPGTGNYNEQFF.

CDR3 sequence (DNA): TGTGCCACCAGTGACAGCACAGATACGCAGTATTTT. This encodes CATSDSTDTQYF. This sequence joins TRBV24-1 and TRBJ2-3; D is unclear. V was cut by 4 bases and J by 0 bases, with 1 base left in between. The CDR3 consists of 12 residues. The germline V gene encodes CDR1 KGHDR and CDR2 SFDVKD.

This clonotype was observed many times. The CDR3 region has the DNA TGTGCCAGCAGCATCGGACAGACGAACACTGAAGCTTTCTTT. As protein: CASSIGQTNTEAFF. The V call is TRBV7-9, the J call TRBJ1-1; TRBD1 might be the D (6 bases). In germline, CDR1 is SEHNR, CDR2 FQNEAQ (reference sequence). V lost 5 bases to trimming and J lost 1 base, with 11 bases between them. The CDR3 totals 14 residues.

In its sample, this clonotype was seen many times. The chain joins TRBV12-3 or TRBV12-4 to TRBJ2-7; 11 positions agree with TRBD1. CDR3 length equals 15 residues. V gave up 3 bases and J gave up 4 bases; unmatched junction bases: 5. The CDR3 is CASSLGGQGGYEQYF. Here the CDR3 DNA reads TGTGCCAGCAGTTTGGGGGGACAGGGGGGTTACGAGCAGTACTTC.

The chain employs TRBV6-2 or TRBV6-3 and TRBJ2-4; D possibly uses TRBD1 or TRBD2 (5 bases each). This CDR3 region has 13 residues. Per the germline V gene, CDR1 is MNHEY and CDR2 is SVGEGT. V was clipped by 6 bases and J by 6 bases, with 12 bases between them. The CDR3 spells CASRTGTPNIQYF. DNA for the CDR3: TGTGCCAGCAGGACCGGGACCCCAAACATTCAGTACTTC.

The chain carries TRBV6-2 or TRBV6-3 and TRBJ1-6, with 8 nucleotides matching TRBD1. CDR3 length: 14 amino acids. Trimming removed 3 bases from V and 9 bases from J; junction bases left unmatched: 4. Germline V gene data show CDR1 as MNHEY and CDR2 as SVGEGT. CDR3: CASSYWQGASPLHF. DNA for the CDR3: TGTGCCAGCAGTTATTGGCAGGGGGCTTCACCCCTCCACTTT.

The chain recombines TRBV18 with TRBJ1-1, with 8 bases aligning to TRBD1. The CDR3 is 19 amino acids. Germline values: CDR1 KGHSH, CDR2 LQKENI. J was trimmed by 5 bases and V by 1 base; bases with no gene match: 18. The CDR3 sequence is CASSPRSSAGGVLGTEAFF. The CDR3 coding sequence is TGTGCCAGCTCACCACGGTCGAGTGCAGGGGGCGTTTTGGGGACTGAAGCTTTCTTT.

This CDR3 reads CASSPLFGEAFF. Here the CDR3 DNA reads TGTGCCAGCAGCCCGCTCTTTGGAGAAGCTTTCTTT. The genes are TRBV6-6 and TRBJ1-1; D ambiguous. The CDR3 runs 12 residues. The germline CDR1 and CDR2 sequences are MNHNY and SVGAGI (reference sequence). V was pared by 6 bases and J by 8 bases, with 13 bases between.

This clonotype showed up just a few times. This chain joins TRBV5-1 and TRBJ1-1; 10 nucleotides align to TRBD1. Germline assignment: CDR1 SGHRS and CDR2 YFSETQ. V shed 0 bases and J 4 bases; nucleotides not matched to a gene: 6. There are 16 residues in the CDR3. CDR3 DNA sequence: TGCGCCAGCAGCTTGGGGGACAGGGGATTGGGCACTGAAGCTTTCTTT. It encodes CASSLGDRGLGTEAFF.

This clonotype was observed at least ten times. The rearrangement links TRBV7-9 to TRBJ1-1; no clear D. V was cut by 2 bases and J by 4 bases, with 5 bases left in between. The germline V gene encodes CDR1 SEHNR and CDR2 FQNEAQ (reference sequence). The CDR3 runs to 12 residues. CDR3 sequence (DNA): TGTGCCAGCAGCTTATTGGGCACTGAAGCTTTCTTT. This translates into CASSLLGTEAFF.

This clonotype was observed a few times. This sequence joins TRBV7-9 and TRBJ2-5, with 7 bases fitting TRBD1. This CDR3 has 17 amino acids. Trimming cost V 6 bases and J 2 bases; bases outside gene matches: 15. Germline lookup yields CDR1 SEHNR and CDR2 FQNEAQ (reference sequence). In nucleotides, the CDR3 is TGTGCCAGCAGGGAAAGAATAAGGGACAGCAAACAAGAGACCCAGTACTTC. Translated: CASRERIRDSKQETQYF.

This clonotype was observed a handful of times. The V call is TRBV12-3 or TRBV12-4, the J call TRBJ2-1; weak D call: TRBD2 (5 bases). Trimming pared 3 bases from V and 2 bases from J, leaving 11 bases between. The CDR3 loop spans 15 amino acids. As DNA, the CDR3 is TGTGCCAGCAGTTTGTCAGCGGATGCCTACAATGAGCAGTTCTTC. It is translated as CASSLSADAYNEQFF.

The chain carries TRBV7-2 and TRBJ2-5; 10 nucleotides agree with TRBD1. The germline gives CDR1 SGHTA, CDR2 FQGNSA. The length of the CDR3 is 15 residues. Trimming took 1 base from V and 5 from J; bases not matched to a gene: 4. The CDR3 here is CASSLETGGGETQYF. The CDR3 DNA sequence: TGTGCCAGCAGCTTAGAGACAGGGGGCGGGGAGACCCAGTACTTC.